Described below is a single TCR beta chain sequence and its context. Antigen: not known. Here immunoSEQ multiplex PCR was the method, and the copy in TCRdb shows in-frame clones only, minus some. The sample carries roughly 190,000 clones, 90% to 95% recorded once. This sample stems from a study of T cell responses to AZD1222 COVID-19 vaccine. The study, taken as a whole, reports: After two AZD1222 doses, spike-specific TCR breadth and depth rose versus day 0. The repertoires were collected only after the peak T cell response.

Germline CDR1 is SGDLS and CDR2 is YYNGEE. V shed 4 bases and J 14 bases; nucleotides not matched to a gene: 9. The CDR3 consists of 12 residues. This chain joins TRBV9 and TRBJ1-2; TRBD1 matches at 9 bases. This sample comprised peripheral blood, obtained 28 days after the second dose of the MenACWY control vaccine. This sequence was found in an adult who received the MenACWY meningococcal vaccine as a control. CDR3 in amino acids: CASSTRQGGKTF. The CDR3 coding sequence is TGTGCCAGCAGCACCCGACAGGGGGGGAAAACCTTC.